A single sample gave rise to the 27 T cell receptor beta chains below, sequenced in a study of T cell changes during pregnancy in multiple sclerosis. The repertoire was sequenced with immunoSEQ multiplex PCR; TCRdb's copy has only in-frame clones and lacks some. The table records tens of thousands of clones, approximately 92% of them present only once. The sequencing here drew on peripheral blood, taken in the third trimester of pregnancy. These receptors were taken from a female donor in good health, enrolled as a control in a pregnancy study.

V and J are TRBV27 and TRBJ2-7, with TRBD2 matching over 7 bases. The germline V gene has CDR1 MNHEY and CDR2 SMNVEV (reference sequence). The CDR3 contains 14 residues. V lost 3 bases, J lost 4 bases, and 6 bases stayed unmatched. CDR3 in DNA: TGTGCCAGCAGTTTGGCGGGAGCTTTGTACGAGCAGTACTTC. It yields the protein CASSLAGALYEQYF.

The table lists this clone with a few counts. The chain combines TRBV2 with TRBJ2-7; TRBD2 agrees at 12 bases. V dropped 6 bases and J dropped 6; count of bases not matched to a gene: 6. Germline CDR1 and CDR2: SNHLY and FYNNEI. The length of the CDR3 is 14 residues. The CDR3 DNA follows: TGTGCCAGCAGGGGGACTAGCGGGTCCCTCGAGCAGTACTTC. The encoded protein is CASRGTSGSLEQYF.

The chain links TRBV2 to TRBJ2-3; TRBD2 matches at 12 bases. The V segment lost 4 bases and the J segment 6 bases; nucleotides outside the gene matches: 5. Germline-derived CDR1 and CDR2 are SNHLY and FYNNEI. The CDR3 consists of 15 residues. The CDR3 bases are TGTGCCAGCAGTGGACTAGCGGGGGCGGGGGATACGCAGTATTTT. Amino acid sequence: CASSGLAGAGDTQYF.

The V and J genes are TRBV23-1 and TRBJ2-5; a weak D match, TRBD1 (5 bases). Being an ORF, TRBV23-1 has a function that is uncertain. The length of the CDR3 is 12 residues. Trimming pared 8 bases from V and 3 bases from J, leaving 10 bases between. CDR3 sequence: CASPGREETQYF. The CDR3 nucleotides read TGCGCCAGCCCCGGCAGGGAAGAGACCCAGTACTTC.

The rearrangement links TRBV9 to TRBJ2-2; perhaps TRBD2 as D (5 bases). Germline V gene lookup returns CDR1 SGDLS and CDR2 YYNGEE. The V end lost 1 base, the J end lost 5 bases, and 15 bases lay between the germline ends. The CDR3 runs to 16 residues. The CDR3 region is CASSVRLTPGTGELFF. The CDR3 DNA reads TGTGCCAGCAGCGTAAGACTAACCCCCGGGACCGGGGAGCTGTTTTTT.

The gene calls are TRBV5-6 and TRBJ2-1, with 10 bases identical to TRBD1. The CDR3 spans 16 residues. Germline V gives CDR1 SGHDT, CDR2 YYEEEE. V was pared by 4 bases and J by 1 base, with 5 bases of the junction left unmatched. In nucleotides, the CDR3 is TGTGCCAGCAGCCTGGACAGGGGGTTTTCCTACAATGAGCAGTTCTTC. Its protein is CASSLDRGFSYNEQFF.

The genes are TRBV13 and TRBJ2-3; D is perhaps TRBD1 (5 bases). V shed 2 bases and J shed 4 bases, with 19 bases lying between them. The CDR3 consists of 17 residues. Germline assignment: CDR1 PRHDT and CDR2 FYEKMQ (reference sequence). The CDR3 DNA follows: TGTGCCAGCAGCTTATGGGGCGGAGTTACCCTCGCAGATACGCAGTATTTT. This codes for CASSLWGGVTLADTQYF.

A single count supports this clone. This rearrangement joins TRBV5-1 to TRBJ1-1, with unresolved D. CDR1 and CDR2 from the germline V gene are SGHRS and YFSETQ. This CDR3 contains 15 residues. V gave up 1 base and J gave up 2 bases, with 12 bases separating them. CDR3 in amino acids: CASSLRFVRNTEAFF. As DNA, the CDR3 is TGCGCCAGCAGCTTGCGGTTTGTAAGAAACACTGAAGCTTTCTTT. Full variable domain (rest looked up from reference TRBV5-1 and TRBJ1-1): KAGVTQTPRYLIKTRGQQVTLSCSPISGHRSVSWYQQTPGQGLQFLFEYFSETQRNKGNFPGRFSGRQFSNSRSEMNVSTLELGDSALYLCASSLRFVRNTEAFFGQGTRLTVV.

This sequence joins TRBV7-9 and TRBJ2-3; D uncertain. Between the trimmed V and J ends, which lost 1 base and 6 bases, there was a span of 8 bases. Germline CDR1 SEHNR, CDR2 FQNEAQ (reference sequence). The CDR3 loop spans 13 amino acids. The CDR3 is CASSLGWPDTQYF. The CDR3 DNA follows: TGTGCCAGCAGCTTAGGTTGGCCGGATACGCAGTATTTT. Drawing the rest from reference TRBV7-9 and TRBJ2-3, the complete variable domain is DTGVSQNPRHKITKRGQNVTFRCDPISEHNRLYWYRQTLGQGPEFLTYFQNEAQLEKSRLLSDRFSAERPKGSFSTLEIQRTEQGDSAMYLCASSLGWPDTQYFGPGTRLTVL.

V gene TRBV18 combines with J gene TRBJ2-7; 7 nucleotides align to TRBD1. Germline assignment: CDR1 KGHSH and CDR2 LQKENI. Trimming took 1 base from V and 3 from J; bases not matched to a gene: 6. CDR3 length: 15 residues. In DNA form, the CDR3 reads TGTGCCAGCTCACCACTAGAATCAGGGGGCTACGAGCAGTACTTC. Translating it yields CASSPLESGGYEQYF.

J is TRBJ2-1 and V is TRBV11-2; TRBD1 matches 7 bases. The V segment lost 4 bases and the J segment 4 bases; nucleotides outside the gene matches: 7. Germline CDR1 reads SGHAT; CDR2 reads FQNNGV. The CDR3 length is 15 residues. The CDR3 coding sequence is TGTGCCAGCAGCTCGTTACAGGGGCATTACAATGAGCAGTTCTTC. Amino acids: CASSSLQGHYNEQFF. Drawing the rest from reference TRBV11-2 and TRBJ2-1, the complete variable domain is EAGVAQSPRYKIIEKRQSVAFWCNPISGHATLYWYQQILGQGPKLLIQFQNNGVVDDSQLPKDRFSAERLKGVDSTLKIQPAKLEDSAVYLCASSSLQGHYNEQFFGPGTRLTVL.

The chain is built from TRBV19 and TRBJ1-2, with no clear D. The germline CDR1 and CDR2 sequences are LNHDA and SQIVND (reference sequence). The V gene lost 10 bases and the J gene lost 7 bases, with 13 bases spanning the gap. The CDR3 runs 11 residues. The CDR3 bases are TGTGCCACCCTGAGGGCTGGTGGCTACACCTTC. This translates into CATLRAGGYTF.

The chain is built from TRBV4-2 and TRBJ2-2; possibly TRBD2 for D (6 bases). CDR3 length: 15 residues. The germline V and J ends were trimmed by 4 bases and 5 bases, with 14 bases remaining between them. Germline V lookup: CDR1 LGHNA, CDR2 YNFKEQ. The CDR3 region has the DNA TGTGCCAGCAGCCCTACGGGAGAAGGGACCGGGGAGCTGTTTTTT. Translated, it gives CASSPTGEGTGELFF.

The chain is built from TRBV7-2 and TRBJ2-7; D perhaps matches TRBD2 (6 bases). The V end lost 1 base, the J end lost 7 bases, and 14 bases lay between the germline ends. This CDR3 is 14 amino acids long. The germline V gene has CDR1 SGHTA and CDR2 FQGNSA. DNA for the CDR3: TGTGCCAGCAGCTTAGAGGGTCACCGGGAGGAGCAGTACTTC. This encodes CASSLEGHREEQYF.

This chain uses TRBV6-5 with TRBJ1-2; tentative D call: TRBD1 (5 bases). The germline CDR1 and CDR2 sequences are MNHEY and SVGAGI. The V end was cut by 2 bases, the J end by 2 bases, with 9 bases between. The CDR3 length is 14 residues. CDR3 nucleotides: TGTGCCAGCAGTTACGGGGGGGGGAACTATGGCTACACCTTC. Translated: CASSYGGGNYGYTF.

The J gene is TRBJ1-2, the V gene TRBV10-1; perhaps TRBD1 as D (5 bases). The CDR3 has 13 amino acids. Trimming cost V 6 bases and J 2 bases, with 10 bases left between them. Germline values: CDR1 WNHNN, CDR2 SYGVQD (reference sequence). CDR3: CASRLQENYGYTF. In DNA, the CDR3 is TGCGCCAGCAGACTACAGGAGAACTATGGCTACACCTTC.

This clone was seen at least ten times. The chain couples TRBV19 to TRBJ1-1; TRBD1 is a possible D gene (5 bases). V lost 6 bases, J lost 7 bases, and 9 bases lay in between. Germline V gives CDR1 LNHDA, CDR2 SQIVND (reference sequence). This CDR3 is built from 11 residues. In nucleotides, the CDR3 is TGTGCCAGTAGGAGAGACAGTGAAGCTTTCTTT. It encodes CASRRDSEAFF.

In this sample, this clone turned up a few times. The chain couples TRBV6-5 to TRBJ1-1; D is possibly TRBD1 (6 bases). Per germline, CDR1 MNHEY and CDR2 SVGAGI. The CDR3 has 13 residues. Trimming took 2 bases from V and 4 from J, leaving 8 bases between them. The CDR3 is CASSYGGATEAFF. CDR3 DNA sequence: TGTGCCAGCAGTTACGGGGGCGCCACTGAAGCTTTCTTT.

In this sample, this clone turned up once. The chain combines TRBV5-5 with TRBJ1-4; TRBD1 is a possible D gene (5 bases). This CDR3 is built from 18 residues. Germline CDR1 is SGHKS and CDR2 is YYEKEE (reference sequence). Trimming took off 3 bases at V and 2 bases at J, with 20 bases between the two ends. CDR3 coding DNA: TGTGCCAGCAGCTCCGCCCCTGTGGGGGAGGCGACTAATGAAAAACTGTTTTTT. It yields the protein CASSSAPVGEATNEKLFF. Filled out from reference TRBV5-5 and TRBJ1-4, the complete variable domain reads DAGVTQSPTHLIKTRGQQVTLRCSPISGHKSVSWYQQVLGQGPQFIFQYYEKEERGRGNFPDRFSARQFPNYSSELNVNALLLGDSALYLCASSSAPVGEATNEKLFFGSGTQLSVL.

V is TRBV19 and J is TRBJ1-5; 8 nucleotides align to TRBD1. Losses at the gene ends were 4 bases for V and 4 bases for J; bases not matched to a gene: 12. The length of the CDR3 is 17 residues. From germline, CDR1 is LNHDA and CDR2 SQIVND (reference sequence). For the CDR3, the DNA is TGTGCCAGTAGTAAGGGCCGGACAGGGAATGGGAATCAGCCCCAGCATTTT. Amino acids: CASSKGRTGNGNQPQHF.

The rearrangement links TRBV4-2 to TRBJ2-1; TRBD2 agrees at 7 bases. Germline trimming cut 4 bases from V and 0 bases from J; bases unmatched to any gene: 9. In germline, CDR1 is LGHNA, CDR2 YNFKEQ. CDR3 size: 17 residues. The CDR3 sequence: CASSPSSSGSSYNEQFF. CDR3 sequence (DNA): TGTGCCAGCAGCCCCAGCTCTAGCGGAAGCTCCTACAATGAGCAGTTCTTC.

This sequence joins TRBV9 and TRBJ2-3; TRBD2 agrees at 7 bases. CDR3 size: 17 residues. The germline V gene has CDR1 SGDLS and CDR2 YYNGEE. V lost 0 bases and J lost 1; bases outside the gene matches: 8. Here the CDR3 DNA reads TGTGCCAGCAGCGTAGCCTTGGAGGGGAGGGGCACAGATACGCAGTATTTT. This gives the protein CASSVALEGRGTDTQYF.

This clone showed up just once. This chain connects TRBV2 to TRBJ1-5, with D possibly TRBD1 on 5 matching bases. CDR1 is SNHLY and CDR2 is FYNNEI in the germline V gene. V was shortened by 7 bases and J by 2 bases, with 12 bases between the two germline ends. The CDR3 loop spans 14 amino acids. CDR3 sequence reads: CASNSGGGNQPQHF. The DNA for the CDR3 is TGTGCCAGCAATAGTGGGGGGGGCAATCAGCCCCAGCATTTT.

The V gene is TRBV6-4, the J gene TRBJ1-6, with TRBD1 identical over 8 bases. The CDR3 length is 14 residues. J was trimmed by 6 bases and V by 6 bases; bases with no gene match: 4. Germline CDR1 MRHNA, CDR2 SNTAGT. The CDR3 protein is CASSDRGGNSPLHF. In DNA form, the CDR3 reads TGTGCCAGCAGCGACAGGGGTGGTAATTCACCCCTCCACTTT.

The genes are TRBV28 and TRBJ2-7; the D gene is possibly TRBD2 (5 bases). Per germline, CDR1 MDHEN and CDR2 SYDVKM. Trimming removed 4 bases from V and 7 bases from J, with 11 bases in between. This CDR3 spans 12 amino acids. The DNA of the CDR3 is TGTGCCAGCAGTTACGGGGAGTGGGAGCAGTACTTC. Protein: CASSYGEWEQYF.

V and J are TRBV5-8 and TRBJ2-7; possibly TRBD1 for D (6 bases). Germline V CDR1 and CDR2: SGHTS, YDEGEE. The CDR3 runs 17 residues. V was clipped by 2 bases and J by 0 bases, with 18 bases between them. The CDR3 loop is CASSLTDSTWFSYEQYF. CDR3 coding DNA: TGTGCCAGCAGCTTAACGGACAGTACTTGGTTCTCCTACGAGCAGTACTTC. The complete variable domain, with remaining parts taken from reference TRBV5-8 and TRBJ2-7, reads EAGVTQSPTHLIKTRGQQATLRCSPISGHTSVYWYQQALGLGLQFLLWYDEGEERNRGNFPPRFSGRQFPNYSSELNVNALELEDSALYLCASSLTDSTWFSYEQYFGPGTRLTVT.

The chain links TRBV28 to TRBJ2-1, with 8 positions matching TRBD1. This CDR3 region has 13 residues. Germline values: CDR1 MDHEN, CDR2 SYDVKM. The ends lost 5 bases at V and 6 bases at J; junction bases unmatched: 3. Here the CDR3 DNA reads TGTGCCAGCAGTCGGACAGGGATCAATGAGCAGTTCTTC. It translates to CASSRTGINEQFF.